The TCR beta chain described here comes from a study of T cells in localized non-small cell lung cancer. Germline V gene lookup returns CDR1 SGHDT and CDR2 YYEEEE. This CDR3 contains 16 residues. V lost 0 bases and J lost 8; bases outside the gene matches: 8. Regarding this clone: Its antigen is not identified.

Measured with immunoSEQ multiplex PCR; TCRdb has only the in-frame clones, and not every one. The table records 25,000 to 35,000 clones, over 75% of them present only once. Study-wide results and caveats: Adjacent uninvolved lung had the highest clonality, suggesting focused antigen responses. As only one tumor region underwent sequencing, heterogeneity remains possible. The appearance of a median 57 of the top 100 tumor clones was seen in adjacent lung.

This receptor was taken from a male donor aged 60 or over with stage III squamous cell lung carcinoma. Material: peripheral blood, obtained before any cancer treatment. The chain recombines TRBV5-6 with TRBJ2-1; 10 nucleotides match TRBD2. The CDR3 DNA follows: TGTGCCAGCAGCTTGGCCGTCCTAGCGGGAGCCCATGAGCAGTTCTTC. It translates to CASSLAVLAGAHEQFF.